The sequence of this T cell receptor (beta chain) was determined in a study of PD-1 blockade in mismatch repair-deficient tumors. This sample's time point: 10-day in vitro stimulation with candidate mutation-associated neoantigen peptide 1. PCR or immunohistochemistry showed mismatch repair deficiency in every enrolled patient. This CDR3 has 14 residues. The junction had 7 bases not matched to a gene; V was cut back by 0 bases and J by 7 bases. Per germline, CDR1 SGHNT and CDR2 YYREEE (reference sequence). This clone was counted between two and nine times. Its antigen is still unknown. Assay: immunoSEQ multiplex PCR; the TCRdb copy retains only in-frame clones and omits some. The table lists approximately 10,000 clones, roughly 87% of them singletons.

This sequence joins TRBV5-4 and TRBJ2-7, with 7 positions matching TRBD1. This TCR derives from an adult with mismatch repair-deficient cancer. This specimen consisted of cells cultured in vitro, obtained from a patient treated with pembrolizumab. The CDR3 reads CASSLEGGAWEQYF. Written as DNA, the CDR3 is TGTGCCAGCAGCTTGGAAGGGGGCGCGTGGGAGCAGTACTTC.